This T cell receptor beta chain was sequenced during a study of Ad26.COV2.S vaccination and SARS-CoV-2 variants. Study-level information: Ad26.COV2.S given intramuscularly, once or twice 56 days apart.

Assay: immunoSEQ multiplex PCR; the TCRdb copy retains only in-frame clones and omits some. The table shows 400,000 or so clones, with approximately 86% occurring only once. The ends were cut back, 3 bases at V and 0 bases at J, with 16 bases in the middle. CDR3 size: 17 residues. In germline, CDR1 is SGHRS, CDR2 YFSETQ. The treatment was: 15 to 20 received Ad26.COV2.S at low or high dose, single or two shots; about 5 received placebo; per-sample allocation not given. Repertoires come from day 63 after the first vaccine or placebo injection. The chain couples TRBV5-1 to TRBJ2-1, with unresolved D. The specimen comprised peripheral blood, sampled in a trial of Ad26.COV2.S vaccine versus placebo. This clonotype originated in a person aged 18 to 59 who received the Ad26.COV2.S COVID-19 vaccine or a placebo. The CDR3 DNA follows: TGCGCCAGCAGCTCCAGGACGAACCCGAGCTCCTACAATGAGCAGTTCTTC. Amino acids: CASSSRTNPSSYNEQFF.